The next 8 T cell receptor beta chains were all read from a single sample in a study of CD8 T cells in ankylosing spondylitis. Whole-study findings and limits: A TCR beta motif of roughly eight highly homologous variants seemed to mark ankylosing spondylitis blood.

One entry per CDR3 protein, called by TCRdb with MiXCR from the 5' RACE reads. The sample includes some 140,000 distinct CDR3 sequences, approximately 17% of them seen just once. Antigens of these TCRs are unknown. What was sequenced was blood, either unsorted or a sorted T cell fraction (not recorded which). Receptors were obtained from a male donor with ankylosing spondylitis.

The chain combines TRBV11-1 with TRBJ2-7, with 9 bases aligning to TRBD1. Trimming removed 2 bases from V and 6 bases from J; junction bases left unmatched: 17. This CDR3 has 18 amino acids. Germline CDR1 and CDR2: SGHAT and FQDESV (reference sequence). The CDR3 region has the DNA TGTGCCAGCAGCTTACATCCCCCGGGACAGGGTTTTGAGGTCGAGCAGTACTTC. Its protein product is CASSLHPPGQGFEVEQYF.

The sample holds one count of this clonotype. J is TRBJ2-3 and V is TRBV10-3, with D perhaps matching TRBD2 (5 bases). The CDR3 covers 17 residues. V was pared by 7 bases and J by 0 bases, with 20 bases between. Germline values: CDR1 ENHRY, CDR2 SYGVKD. The CDR3 DNA follows: TGTGCCATCACCCCTGGAGCGGACGGAACTAGCACAGATACGCAGTATTTT. This gives the protein CAITPGADGTSTDTQYF.

This clonotype was found a few times. The chain uses TRBV20-1 and TRBJ1-2, with a possible D match to TRBD1 (6 bases). The V gene's germline CDR1 is DFQATT and CDR2 SNEGSKA (reference sequence). The CDR3 has 12 residues. V was pared by 6 bases and J by 3 bases, with 11 bases between. The CDR3 DNA sequence: TGCAGTGCCACCGGGGGCCACTATGGCTACACCTTC. Translated, it gives CSATGGHYGYTF.

This clonotype was seen a handful of times. The V gene is TRBV12-3 or TRBV12-4, the J gene TRBJ1-2, with D perhaps matching TRBD1 (6 bases). CDR3 length equals 12 residues. Trimming pared 8 bases from V and 8 bases from J, leaving 15 bases between. The CDR3 DNA sequence: TGTGCCAGCTCCGTGGGGGCGCAAGGCTACACCTTC. Translating it yields CASSVGAQGYTF.

V and J are TRBV28 and TRBJ2-7; the D gene could be TRBD1 or TRBD2 (6 bases each). The V gene's germline CDR1 is MDHEN and CDR2 SYDVKM. The CDR3 covers 17 residues. V dropped 3 bases and J dropped 1 base, with 19 bases sitting between them. The CDR3 DNA is TGTGCCAGCAGTTTGCGGGCTGCAGGGGAGGAATCCTACGAGCAGTACTTC. This gives the protein CASSLRAAGEESYEQYF. The full variable domain, in which reference TRBV28 and TRBJ2-7 provide the parts outside the CDR3, is DVKVTQSSRYLVKRTGEKVFLECVQDMDHENMFWYRQDPGLGLRLIYFSYDVKMKEKGDIPEGYSVSREKKERFSLILESASTNQTSMYLCASSLRAAGEESYEQYFGPGTRLTVT.

V gene TRBV7-9 combines with J gene TRBJ2-7; 9 positions agree with TRBD1. In germline, CDR1 is SEHNR, CDR2 FQNEAQ (reference sequence). After removal of 4 bases from V and 5 bases from J, the junction contained 15 bases not matched to a gene. The CDR3 length is 17 residues. CDR3 bases: TGTGCCAGCAGCTCAACCCTGTGGGGGACAGGGTTAGACGAGCAGTACTTC. Its protein is CASSSTLWGTGLDEQYF.

In its sample, this clonotype was seen a few times. This chain connects TRBV27 to TRBJ1-4; weak D call: TRBD1 (5 bases). CDR1 MNHEY and CDR2 SMNVEV come from the germline V gene (reference sequence). CDR3 size: 18 residues. V lost 2 bases and J lost 0, with 16 bases in between. The CDR3 nucleotides are TGTGCCAGCAGTTTAAGTTGGGGAGGGGAAGCAACTAATGAAAAACTGTTTTTT. This codes for CASSLSWGGEATNEKLFF.

The rearrangement links TRBV11-2 to TRBJ1-3; no definite D call. CDR1 is SGHAT and CDR2 is FQNNGV in the germline V gene. This CDR3 is built from 16 residues. The ends were cut back, 0 bases at V and 1 base at J, with 10 bases in the middle. Here the CDR3 reads CASSLEVLRSGNTIYF. The CDR3 nucleotides read TGTGCCAGCAGCTTAGAGGTCCTCCGGTCTGGAAACACCATATATTTT.